This TCR beta chain derives from a study of blood T cell repertoires in COVID-19. Study context: PBMCs, B-cell-depleted T cells, or T cells were the source of the cDNA or gDNA that made up the material.

Profiled with immunoSEQ multiplex PCR; TCRdb holds only in-frame clones, not every one. The table shows 300,000 to 400,000 clones, with over 70% occurring only once. V lost 4 bases and J 4 bases, leaving 8 bases between the germline ends. There are 13 residues in the CDR3. Germline V gives CDR1 WNHNN, CDR2 SYGVQD (reference sequence). This sequence was found in a woman aged 50 to 60 with COVID-19, enrolled during active disease. The chain carries TRBV10-1 and TRBJ1-5, with D unclear. The material sequenced was peripheral blood. Written as DNA, the CDR3 is TGCGCCAGCAGTGGACAATTAAATCAGCCCCAGCATTTT. Encoded protein: CASSGQLNQPQHF.